A selection of T cell receptor beta chains follows, all from one sample in a study of blood T cell repertoires in COVID-19. Sequenced by immunoSEQ multiplex PCR; TCRdb stores in-frame clones only, minus some. This sample has some 250,000 clones; approximately 90% occur once, and the top ten carry 8.8%. The sequencing input was PBMCs or T cells enriched from blood (not recorded which). The receptors here all came from a man aged 35 to 55 who had recovered from COVID-19. CDR3s include the opening cysteine and the closing phenylalanine or tryptophan. Each record gives: CDR3 DNA, CDR3 protein, clone size, D gene, J gene, V gene. A D gene is named only where the DNA matches it firmly. The size field is filled for only some rows; it gives once, few, many or a size class.

DNA: TGTGCCAGCAGCTTAAAGTTTAGGGTACGGGAGGGGACTGAAGCTTTCTTT; CDR3: CASSLKFRVREGTEAFF; size: .; D: .; J: TRBJ1-1; V: TRBV7-6
DNA: TGTGCCAGCAGCTTTTCAGGGGCCCGGGAGACCCAGTACTTC; CDR3: CASSFSGARETQYF; size: .; D: .; J: TRBJ2-5; V: TRBV7-3
DNA: TGTGCCAGCAGCTCCGGGACAGGGGGCGATAATCCTGGTTCCGGGGAGCTGTTTTTT; CDR3: CASSSGTGGDNPGSGELFF; size: .; D: TRBD1; J: TRBJ2-2; V: TRBV7-6
DNA: TGTGCCAGTAGTAGGGGACAGGGGGTCCGTCAGCCCCAGCATTTT; CDR3: CASSRGQGVRQPQHF; size: once; D: TRBD1; J: TRBJ1-5; V: TRBV19
DNA: TGTGCCAGCAGGCCCCCCGACGGGTATAATTCACCCCTCCACTTT; CDR3: CASRPPDGYNSPLHF; size: .; D: .; J: TRBJ1-6; V: TRBV6-5
DNA: TGTGCCAGCAGCTTAAATCAGCGGGACAGGGGTCAAGCTTTCTTT; CDR3: CASSLNQRDRGQAFF; size: few; D: TRBD1; J: TRBJ1-1; V: TRBV7-2
DNA: TGTGCCAGCAGCCCGACGGGGGGGGAGGGCCGAGATACGCAGTATTTT; CDR3: CASSPTGGEGRDTQYF; size: .; D: TRBD2; J: TRBJ2-3; V: TRBV7-3
DNA: TGTGCCAGTAGTTCGGGACAAAGCTACACCGGGGAGCTGTTTTTT; CDR3: CASSSGQSYTGELFF; size: .; D: .; J: TRBJ2-2; V: TRBV19
DNA: TGCGCCAGCAGCCAATCCAGGGGTATCGGCAATCAGCCCCAGCATTTT; CDR3: CASSQSRGIGNQPQHF; size: .; D: .; J: TRBJ1-5; V: TRBV4-3
DNA: TGTGCCAGCAGCTATCGCCAGTGTATGTCCCCGGGACAGCCGAACACTGAAGCTTTCTTT; CDR3: CASSYRQCMSPGQPNTEAFF; size: .; D: TRBD1; J: TRBJ1-1; V: TRBV9
DNA: TGCGCCAGCAGCTTGGAAACGAGGGAGGGAAAACTGTTTTTT; CDR3: CASSLETREGKLFF; size: .; D: .; J: TRBJ1-4; V: TRBV5-1
DNA: TGTGCCAGCAGCGGCAGACAATTCACCGGGGAGCTGTTTTTT; CDR3: CASSGRQFTGELFF; size: .; D: .; J: TRBJ2-2; V: TRBV7-2
DNA: TGTGCCAGCAGTGAAAAGGACAGGTACAATGAGCAGTTCTTC; CDR3: CASSEKDRYNEQFF; size: .; D: TRBD1; J: TRBJ2-1; V: TRBV6-1
DNA: TGTGCCAGCAGCTTAACAGGGGTTGGAAACACCATATATTTT; CDR3: CASSLTGVGNTIYF; size: .; D: TRBD1; J: TRBJ1-3; V: TRBV7-2
DNA: TGTGCCAGCAGCGGATGGGGGGTGGAGACCCAGTACTTC; CDR3: CASSGWGVETQYF; size: .; D: .; J: TRBJ2-5; V: TRBV5-4
DNA: TGTGCCAGTAGTATAACCAGGGGCCAGGGTGCCTACGAGCAGTACTTC; CDR3: CASSITRGQGAYEQYF; size: .; D: .; J: TRBJ2-7; V: TRBV19
DNA: TGTGCCAGCAGCTTCTTACAGGGAGATGAGCAGTTCTTC; CDR3: CASSFLQGDEQFF; size: .; D: .; J: TRBJ2-1; V: TRBV12-3/TRBV12-4
DNA: TGTGCCAGTAGGAGGACAGCCGGTAATGAAAAACTGTTTTTT; CDR3: CASRRTAGNEKLFF; size: .; D: .; J: TRBJ1-4; V: TRBV19
DNA: TGTGCCAGCAGCTTAGGCGGCAAAACGGCAGATACGCAGTATTTT; CDR3: CASSLGGKTADTQYF; size: once; D: .; J: TRBJ2-3; V: TRBV7-6
DNA: TGTGCCAGCTCCGCCCCCGGGGTAAGCTACGAGCAGTACTTC; CDR3: CASSAPGVSYEQYF; size: .; D: .; J: TRBJ2-7; V: TRBV28
DNA: TGTGCCACCAGCAGCCGGGACAGCACCTACGAGCAGTACTTC; CDR3: CATSSRDSTYEQYF; size: .; D: TRBD1; J: TRBJ2-7; V: TRBV15
DNA: TGTGCCAGCAGTGAGTCAGACAGGAGTAGCAATCAGCCCCAGCATTTT; CDR3: CASSESDRSSNQPQHF; size: .; D: .; J: TRBJ1-5; V: TRBV2
DNA: TGTGCCAGCAGCTTAGGGAGAATAAACTACGAGCAGTACTTC; CDR3: CASSLGRINYEQYF; size: .; D: .; J: TRBJ2-7; V: TRBV7-2
DNA: TGTGCCAGCAGCCAAGAGGCGGGAGGGCCCTACGAGCAGTACTTC; CDR3: CASSQEAGGPYEQYF; size: .; D: TRBD2; J: TRBJ2-7; V: TRBV14
DNA: TGTGCCAGCAGCAACGGGATACCCTACGAGCAGTACTTC; CDR3: CASSNGIPYEQYF; size: .; D: .; J: TRBJ2-7; V: TRBV7-6
DNA: TGTGCTAGTGGTTTGGTAGTCGCTAGCGGGAGGGCCGGTCACCACGAGCAGTACTTC; CDR3: CASGLVVASGRAGHHEQYF; size: .; D: TRBD2; J: TRBJ2-7; V: TRBV12-5
DNA: TGTGCCACCAGTGATCCCCTAGGGGTTTCGGGCCAAGAGACCCAGTACTTC; CDR3: CATSDPLGVSGQETQYF; size: once; D: .; J: TRBJ2-5; V: TRBV24-1
DNA: TGTGCCATCAGTGATCCCCCAGAATTCTCTCTCGAGCAGTACTTC; CDR3: CAISDPPEFSLEQYF; size: .; D: .; J: TRBJ2-7; V: TRBV10-3
DNA: TGTGCCACTAGCGCGGGCTCACGGAATCAGCCCCAGCATTTT; CDR3: CATSAGSRNQPQHF; size: .; D: .; J: TRBJ1-5; V: TRBV15
DNA: TGTGCCATCAGTGCAGGGGGACTAGCGGGGGGTCAAGAGACCCAGTACTTC; CDR3: CAISAGGLAGGQETQYF; size: .; D: TRBD2; J: TRBJ2-5; V: TRBV10-3
DNA: TGTGCCAGCAGGGGAGGTGTTGGCGGAGCCTACGAGCAGTACTTC; CDR3: CASRGGVGGAYEQYF; size: .; D: .; J: TRBJ2-7; V: TRBV11-2
DNA: TGTGCCAGCAGCCCTGGGACTCGCGGGAGTAGCTCCTACAATGAGCAGTTCTTC; CDR3: CASSPGTRGSSSYNEQFF; size: .; D: TRBD2; J: TRBJ2-1; V: TRBV9
DNA: TGCGCCAGCAGCCAAGCAGGGACTAGCGGGAGAAAAGAGACCCAGTACTTC; CDR3: CASSQAGTSGRKETQYF; size: .; D: TRBD2; J: TRBJ2-5; V: TRBV4-3
DNA: TGCACCAGCAGCCAATTGACTAGCGGGGCCTACGAGCAGTACTTC; CDR3: CTSSQLTSGAYEQYF; size: .; D: .; J: TRBJ2-7; V: TRBV1
DNA: TGTGCCAGCAGCGTAGAGGGGGCCTATAATTCACCCCTCCACTTT; CDR3: CASSVEGAYNSPLHF; size: .; D: .; J: TRBJ1-6; V: TRBV9
DNA: TGTGCCAGCAGCCCCTGGGCCCTCTCTGGGGCCAACGTCCTGACTTTC; CDR3: CASSPWALSGANVLTF; size: .; D: .; J: TRBJ2-6; V: TRBV11-2
DNA: TGTGCCACGGCCGGACAGGGGGCCCGTGAGCAGTTCTTC; CDR3: CATAGQGAREQFF; size: .; D: TRBD1; J: TRBJ2-1; V: TRBV25-1
DNA: TGTGCCAGCAGTACGCCGGGACTAGCGGGACCCACAGATACGCAGTATTTT; CDR3: CASSTPGLAGPTDTQYF; size: .; D: TRBD2; J: TRBJ2-3; V: TRBV28
DNA: TGTGCCAGTAGTAGCCCCGGGACAGGGGATGAAAAACTGTTTTTT; CDR3: CASSSPGTGDEKLFF; size: .; D: TRBD1; J: TRBJ1-4; V: TRBV19
DNA: TGTGCCATCAGTGAGTCGGATGATTCAGTGGAGGGCTACACCTTC; CDR3: CAISESDDSVEGYTF; size: .; D: .; J: TRBJ1-2; V: TRBV10-3
DNA: TGTGCCAGCAGCTTATCGGGTGGGTATTGGACAGTTCGCACCTACGAGCAGTACTTC; CDR3: CASSLSGGYWTVRTYEQYF; size: .; D: .; J: TRBJ2-7; V: TRBV5-6
DNA: TGTGCCAGCTCACCCGGGGGGGGATTCTCCTACGAGCAGTACTTC; CDR3: CASSPGGGFSYEQYF; size: .; D: TRBD2; J: TRBJ2-7; V: TRBV18
DNA: TGTGCCAGCAGTGAGGGACAGGGGTCTGGCTACACCTTC; CDR3: CASSEGQGSGYTF; size: .; D: TRBD1; J: TRBJ1-2; V: TRBV2
DNA: TGTGCCAGCAGCCCCAGATCCGGGACAGAAACATATGAAAAACTGTTTTTT; CDR3: CASSPRSGTETYEKLFF; size: .; D: TRBD1; J: TRBJ1-4; V: TRBV9
DNA: TGTGCCAGCAGCTCCGTGGGACAGCTTAACTACGAGCAGTACTTC; CDR3: CASSSVGQLNYEQYF; size: .; D: TRBD1; J: TRBJ2-7; V: TRBV11-2
DNA: TGTGCCAGCAGCTTACGAGGGGGTCAGATTAATTCACCCCTCCACTTT; CDR3: CASSLRGGQINSPLHF; size: .; D: .; J: TRBJ1-6; V: TRBV7-2
DNA: TGTGCCAGCAGCCTTAGCGGGGACACAGATACGCAGTATTTT; CDR3: CASSLSGDTDTQYF; size: .; D: TRBD2; J: TRBJ2-3; V: TRBV2
DNA: TGTGCCAGCAGCTTCGAACAGGTCCTACAAGAGACCCAGTACTTC; CDR3: CASSFEQVLQETQYF; size: .; D: .; J: TRBJ2-5; V: TRBV7-9
DNA: TGTGCCAGCGGGAGTGGGGGGAGTTTGATAGATACGCAGTATTTT; CDR3: CASGSGGSLIDTQYF; size: .; D: .; J: TRBJ2-3; V: TRBV28
DNA: TGCGCCAGTGGGAAAGCGGGGGACCCCTACAATGAGCAGTTCTTC; CDR3: CASGKAGDPYNEQFF; size: few; D: TRBD2; J: TRBJ2-1; V: TRBV10-2
DNA: TGTGCCAGCAGCCCGGGACAGGGAGATAATTCACCCCTCCACTTT; CDR3: CASSPGQGDNSPLHF; size: .; D: TRBD1; J: TRBJ1-6; V: TRBV5-5
DNA: TGTGCCAGCAGTCCGGGTCGGGGTGTGGACACCTTC; CDR3: CASSPGRGVDTF; size: .; D: .; J: TRBJ1-2; V: TRBV6-2/TRBV6-3
DNA: TGCGCCAGCAGCCCGGGACAGGGAGTGTACAATGAGCAGTTCTTC; CDR3: CASSPGQGVYNEQFF; size: .; D: TRBD1; J: TRBJ2-1; V: TRBV5-1
DNA: TGTGCCAGTATGAGCGATAACACCGGGGAGCTGTTTTTT; CDR3: CASMSDNTGELFF; size: .; D: .; J: TRBJ2-2; V: TRBV19
DNA: TGCGCCAGCAGCTTTTCCCACCGTAAGGGCGCGGGGGTTTATCAGCCCCAGCATTTT; CDR3: CASSFSHRKGAGVYQPQHF; size: .; D: .; J: TRBJ1-5; V: TRBV5-1